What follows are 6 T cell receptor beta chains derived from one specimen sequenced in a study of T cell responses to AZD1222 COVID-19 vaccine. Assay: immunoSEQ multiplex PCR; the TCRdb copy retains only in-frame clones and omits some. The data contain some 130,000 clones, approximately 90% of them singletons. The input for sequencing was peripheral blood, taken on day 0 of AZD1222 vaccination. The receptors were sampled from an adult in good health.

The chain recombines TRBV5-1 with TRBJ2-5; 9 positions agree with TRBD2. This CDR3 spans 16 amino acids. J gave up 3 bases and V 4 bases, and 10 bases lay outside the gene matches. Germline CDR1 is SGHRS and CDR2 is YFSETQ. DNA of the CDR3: TGCGCCAGCAGCCAAGGGGCTAGCGGGGAAAAAGAGACCCAGTACTTC. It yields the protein CASSQGASGEKETQYF.

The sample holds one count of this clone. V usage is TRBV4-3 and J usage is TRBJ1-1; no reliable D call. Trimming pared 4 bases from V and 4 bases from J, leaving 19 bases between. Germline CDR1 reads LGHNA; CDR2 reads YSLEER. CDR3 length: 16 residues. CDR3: CASSPGMGNRGTEAFF. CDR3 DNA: TGCGCCAGCAGCCCCGGGATGGGGAACAGAGGCACTGAAGCTTTCTTT.

In DNA, the CDR3 is TGCGCCAGCAGAGAGTGGGAAGGCACTGAAGCTTTCTTT. Protein sequence: CASREWEGTEAFF. This chain joins TRBV5-1 and TRBJ1-1; D is uncertain. CDR3 length: 13 residues. Trimming left V 5 bases short and J 4 bases short, with 12 bases between. Per the germline V gene, CDR1 is SGHRS and CDR2 is YFSETQ. Full variable domain (missing parts from reference TRBV5-1 and TRBJ1-1): KAGVTQTPRYLIKTRGQQVTLSCSPISGHRSVSWYQQTPGQGLQFLFEYFSETQRNKGNFPGRFSGRQFSNSRSEMNVSTLELGDSALYLCASREWEGTEAFFGQGTRLTVV.

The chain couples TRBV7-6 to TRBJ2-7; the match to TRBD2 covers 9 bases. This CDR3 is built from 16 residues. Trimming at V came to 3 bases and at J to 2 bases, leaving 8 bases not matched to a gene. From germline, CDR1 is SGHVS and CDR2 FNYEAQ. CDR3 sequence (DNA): TGTGCCAGCAGCTTTTCGGCGGGGGGGCCGCCCTACGAGCAGTACTTC. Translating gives CASSFSAGGPPYEQYF.

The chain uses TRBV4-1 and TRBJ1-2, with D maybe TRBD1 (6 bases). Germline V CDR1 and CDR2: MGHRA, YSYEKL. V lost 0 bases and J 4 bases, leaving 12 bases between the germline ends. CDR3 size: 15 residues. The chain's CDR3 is CASSQDRGWGYGYTF. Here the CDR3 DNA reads TGCGCCAGCAGCCAAGACAGGGGTTGGGGCTATGGCTACACCTTC.

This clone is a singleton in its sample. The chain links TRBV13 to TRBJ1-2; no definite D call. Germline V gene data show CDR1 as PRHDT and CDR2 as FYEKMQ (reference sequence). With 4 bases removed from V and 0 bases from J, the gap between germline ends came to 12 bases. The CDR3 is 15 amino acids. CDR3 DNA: TGTGCCAGCAGCTCCCGCATTCAACCTAACTATGGCTACACCTTC. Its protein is CASSSRIQPNYGYTF.